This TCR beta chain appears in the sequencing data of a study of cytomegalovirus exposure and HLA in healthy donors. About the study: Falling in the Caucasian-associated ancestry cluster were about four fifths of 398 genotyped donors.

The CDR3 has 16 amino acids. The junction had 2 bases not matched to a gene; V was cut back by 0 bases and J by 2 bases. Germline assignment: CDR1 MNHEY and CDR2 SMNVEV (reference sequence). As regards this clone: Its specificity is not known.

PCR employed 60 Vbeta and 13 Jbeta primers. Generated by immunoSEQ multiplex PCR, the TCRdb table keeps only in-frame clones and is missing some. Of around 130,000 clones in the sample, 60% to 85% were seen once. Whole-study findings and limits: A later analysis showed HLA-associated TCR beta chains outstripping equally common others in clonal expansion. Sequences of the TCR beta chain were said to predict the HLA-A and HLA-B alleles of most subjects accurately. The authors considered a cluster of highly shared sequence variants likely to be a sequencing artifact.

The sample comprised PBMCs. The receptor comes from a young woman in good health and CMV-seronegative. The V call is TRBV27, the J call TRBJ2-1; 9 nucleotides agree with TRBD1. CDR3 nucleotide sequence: TGTGCCAGCAGTTTATCGGGACAGGGCCCCTACAATGAGCAGTTCTTC. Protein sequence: CASSLSGQGPYNEQFF.